The next 26 T cell receptor beta chains were all read from a single sample in a study of cytomegalovirus exposure and HLA in healthy donors. Primers: 60 Vbeta forward and 13 Jbeta reverse. The method was immunoSEQ multiplex PCR; TCRdb's version includes in-frame clones alone and lacks a portion of them. The sample has 150,000 to 200,000 clones; almost 80% are singletons. The sequencing sample was made of PBMCs. All receptors derive from a woman aged 50 to 65 in good health and CMV-seropositive.

This chain uses TRBV5-8 with TRBJ2-2, with D tentatively TRBD1 (6 bases). Germline loops: CDR1 SGHTS, CDR2 YDEGEE. V was trimmed by 3 bases and J by 2 bases, leaving 11 bases between them. This CDR3 has 15 residues. The CDR3 coding sequence is TGTGCCAGCAGCTCCGGGACAATAAACACCGGGGAGCTGTTTTTT. Its translation: CASSSGTINTGELFF. Using reference TRBV5-8 and TRBJ2-2 for the parts outside the CDR3, the full variable domain is EAGVTQSPTHLIKTRGQQATLRCSPISGHTSVYWYQQALGLGLQFLLWYDEGEERNRGNFPPRFSGRQFPNYSSELNVNALELEDSALYLCASSSGTINTGELFFGEGSRLTVL.

The rearrangement links TRBV18 to TRBJ2-3; 13 bases agree with TRBD2. V shed 6 bases and J 6 bases; nucleotides not matched to a gene: 0. Germline loops: CDR1 KGHSH, CDR2 LQKENI. The CDR3 length is 13 residues. For the CDR3, the DNA is TGTGCCAGCTCGGGACTAGCGGGGGATACGCAGTATTTT. The encoded protein is CASSGLAGDTQYF.

A few counts support this clone. The rearrangement joins TRBV7-8 to TRBJ1-2; possible D gene TRBD1, 5 bases. Trimming took 4 bases from V and 3 from J, leaving 12 bases between them. The CDR3 covers 14 residues. The germline gives CDR1 SGHVS, CDR2 FQNEAQ. In nucleotides, the CDR3 is TGTGCCAGCAGCTCCCCGACAGAGTACTATGGCTACACCTTC. This codes for CASSSPTEYYGYTF. The variable domain in full, with the rest retrieved from reference TRBV7-8 and TRBJ1-2, is GAGVSQSPRYKVAKRGQDVALRCDPISGHVSLFWYQQALGQGPEFLTYFQNEAQLDKSGLPSDRFFAERPEGSVSTLKIQRTQQEDSAVYLCASSSPTEYYGYTFGSGTRLTVV.

V is TRBV6-5 and J is TRBJ2-1; weak D call: TRBD1 (6 bases). V lost 8 bases and J 5 bases, leaving 13 bases between the germline ends. The CDR3 runs to 13 residues. Germline V CDR1 and CDR2: MNHEY, SVGAGI. The CDR3 DNA reads as TGTGCCAGCTGTGAGAGGGGGAACAATGAGCAGTTCTTC. Its protein is CASCERGNNEQFF.

V and J are TRBV7-8 and TRBJ2-1; D might be TRBD2 (6 bases). The germline V gene encodes CDR1 SGHVS and CDR2 FQNEAQ. With 4 bases removed from V and 10 bases from J, the gap between germline ends came to 17 bases. The CDR3 spans 14 residues. The CDR3 DNA follows: TGTGCCAGCAGCTCCCCCCTGGGAGGTCGAGAGCAGTTCTTC. Translating it yields CASSSPLGGREQFF. The full variable domain, completed using reference TRBV7-8 and TRBJ2-1, is GAGVSQSPRYKVAKRGQDVALRCDPISGHVSLFWYQQALGQGPEFLTYFQNEAQLDKSGLPSDRFFAERPEGSVSTLKIQRTQQEDSAVYLCASSSPLGGREQFFGPGTRLTVL.

In regard to this clone: At one end the junction does not follow the germline gene, possibly because of a read error. The chain recombines TRBV14 with TRBJ2-1; 10 bases line up with TRBD2. CDR1 is SGHDN and CDR2 is FVKESK in the germline V gene. The CDR3 runs 14 residues. In DNA, the CDR3 is TGTGCCAGCAGGCAAGCGGGGGGGCCGGGTGAGCAGTTCTTC. Translated: CASRQAGGPGEQFF.

The V call is TRBV7-8, the J call TRBJ2-3; maybe TRBD2 (6 bases). The CDR3 length is 15 residues. Trimming took off 5 bases at V and 4 bases at J, with 16 bases between the two ends. Per germline, CDR1 SGHVS and CDR2 FQNEAQ. The CDR3 nucleotides are TGTGCCAGCAGCCCGGGCGGGAACTTCGCAGATACGCAGTATTTT. Protein product: CASSPGGNFADTQYF.

The rearrangement joins TRBV1 to TRBJ1-4; the table's D call, TRBD1, has no DNA check behind it. TRBV1 is designated a pseudogene. CDR3 length: 16 amino acids. The CDR3: CTSSHAPGQGNEKLFF. In DNA form, the CDR3 reads TGCACCAGCAGCCATGCCCCGGGACAGGGAAATGAAAAACTGTTTTTT.

The chain couples TRBV4-2 to TRBJ2-6; 7 nucleotides align to TRBD1. The CDR3 covers 17 residues. V gave up 3 bases and J gave up 0 bases; unmatched junction bases: 5. Germline V gene data show CDR1 as LGHNA and CDR2 as YNFKEQ. CDR3 sequence reads: CASSHGTASSGANVLTF. The DNA for the CDR3 is TGTGCCAGCAGCCACGGGACAGCGAGCTCTGGGGCCAACGTCCTGACTTTC.

This clone is a singleton in its sample. V is TRBV9 and J is TRBJ2-3; tentative D call: TRBD2 (6 bases). The CDR3 covers 14 residues. Germline V gives CDR1 SGDLS, CDR2 YYNGEE. Trimming shortened V by 4 bases and J by 7 bases, and 16 bases separated the two germline ends. In DNA form, the CDR3 reads TGTGCCAGCAGCCCTCCACCGGGGGTTAATACGCAGTATTTT. This codes for CASSPPPGVNTQYF.

The chain has TRBV6-5 and TRBJ2-7; perhaps TRBD1 as D (7 bases). The V and J ends lost 5 bases and 2 bases respectively, with 16 bases between them. CDR1 and CDR2 from the germline V gene are MNHEY and SVGAGI. CDR3 size: 15 residues. The CDR3, as DNA: TGTGCCAGCAGTCCTACTCGGGGGACAGCCTACGAGCAGTACTTC. Translation gives CASSPTRGTAYEQYF.

The chain employs TRBV2 and TRBJ1-2; D remains unclear. The CDR3 is 13 residues long. Germline V gene data show CDR1 as SNHLY and CDR2 as FYNNEI. With 2 bases removed from V and 5 bases from J, the gap between germline ends came to 9 bases. CDR3 loop: CASSESGLYGYTF. The CDR3, as DNA: TGTGCCAGCAGTGAAAGCGGGCTGTATGGCTACACCTTC.

V usage is TRBV5-6 and J usage is TRBJ2-5; D unclear. Germline-derived CDR1 and CDR2 are SGHDT and YYEEEE. CDR3 length: 14 residues. Trimming cost V 0 bases and J 1 base, with 7 bases left between them. In DNA form, the CDR3 reads TGTGCCAGCAGCTTGGCCCAGATCCAAGAGACCCAGTACTTC. It encodes CASSLAQIQETQYF.

This clone has only one observation. The rearrangement links TRBV5-4 to TRBJ2-2; possibly TRBD1 for D (6 bases). Between the trimmed V and J ends, which lost 5 bases and 8 bases, there was a span of 22 bases. Germline V gives CDR1 SGHNT, CDR2 YYREEE (reference sequence). The CDR3 is 16 residues long. CDR3 residues: CASSSDSFTGSGELFF. The DNA of the CDR3 is TGTGCCAGCAGTTCCGATTCTTTCACAGGGTCTGGGGAGCTGTTTTTT.

The J gene is TRBJ2-1, the V gene TRBV6-1; unclear D gene. CDR1 and CDR2 (germline): MNHNS, SASEGT. The CDR3 contains 15 residues. Trimming left V 2 bases short and J 9 bases short, with 17 bases between. CDR3 loop: CASSEISYSLSEQFF. The CDR3 DNA reads TGTGCCAGCAGTGAAATCAGTTACAGTTTGAGTGAGCAGTTCTTC.

The chain carries TRBV5-1 and TRBJ1-5; D possibly corresponds to TRBD1 (6 bases). V lost 0 bases, J lost 0 bases, and 22 bases lay in between. The CDR3 is 20 amino acids. CDR1 SGHRS and CDR2 YFSETQ come from the germline V gene. The CDR3 reads CASSLGAYREISVSNQPQHF. The CDR3, as DNA: TGCGCCAGCAGCTTGGGGGCCTACAGGGAAATCTCAGTTAGCAATCAGCCCCAGCATTTT.

This clone was counted a single time. The chain uses TRBV27 and TRBJ1-1, with D perhaps matching TRBD1 (5 bases). From germline, CDR1 is MNHEY and CDR2 SMNVEV (reference sequence). This CDR3 has 14 amino acids. V lost 5 bases, J lost 4 bases, and 14 bases lay in between. The CDR3 bases are TGTGCCAGCAGTGGGACCTGGGGGGGCACTGAAGCTTTCTTT. It yields the protein CASSGTWGGTEAFF.

This clone was counted a few times. This chain joins TRBV30 and TRBJ1-2; possible D gene TRBD1, 6 bases. CDR1 is GTSNPN, CDR2 SVGIG, per germline (reference sequence). The CDR3 sequence is 14 residues long. Trimming took off 0 bases at V and 5 bases at J, with 13 bases between the two ends. The CDR3 here is CAWSVKAGTYGYTF. CDR3 sequence (DNA): TGTGCCTGGAGTGTAAAGGCAGGGACATATGGCTACACCTTC. Variable domain in full (rest from reference TRBV30 and TRBJ1-2): SQTIHQWPATLVQPVGSPLSLECTVEGTSNPNLYWYRQAAGRGLQLLFYSVGIGQISSEVPQNLSASRPQDRQFILSSKKLLLSDSGFYLCAWSVKAGTYGYTFGSGTRLTVV.

This clone was picked up one time. The identical CDR3 is also encoded by other nucleotide sequences in the sample. The V and J genes are TRBV6-5 and TRBJ2-3; the match to TRBD2 covers 8 bases. V lost 6 bases and J lost 0; bases outside the gene matches: 2. Per germline, CDR1 MNHEY and CDR2 SVGAGI. The CDR3 is made up of 14 amino acids. CDR3 nucleotides: TGTGCCAGCAGGGCGGGAGGAAGCACAGATACGCAGTATTTT. Translated: CASRAGGSTDTQYF.

The chain couples TRBV2 to TRBJ2-7; D is perhaps TRBD1 (6 bases). This CDR3 comprises 13 residues. V gave up 4 bases and J gave up 5 bases, with 12 bases separating them. Per germline, CDR1 SNHLY and CDR2 FYNNEI. CDR3 nucleotides: TGTGCCAGCAGTGTTTACAGGGTAGACGAGCAGTACGTC. Its translation: CASSVYRVDEQYV.

The chain has TRBV6-5 and TRBJ2-5; 8 nucleotides agree with TRBD1. Germline values: CDR1 MNHEY, CDR2 SVGAGI. V lost 6 bases and J lost 4; bases outside the gene matches: 4. This CDR3 is built from 13 residues. CDR3 loop: CASRETGVETQYF. The CDR3 DNA reads TGTGCCAGCAGGGAGACAGGGGTAGAGACCCAGTACTTC.

The rearrangement links TRBV5-1 to TRBJ2-3, with D possibly matching TRBD1 (8 bases). The CDR3 spans 15 residues. Germline CDR1 SGHRS, CDR2 YFSETQ. V dropped 5 bases and J dropped 2 bases, with 15 bases sitting between them. In DNA, the CDR3 is TGCGCCAGCAGGGGGGGGCAGGGGGCCACAGATACGCAGTATTTT. Its protein is CASRGGQGATDTQYF.

The chain has TRBV29-1 and TRBJ2-6, with 7 bases fitting TRBD1. The CDR3 is made up of 14 amino acids. Per the germline V gene, CDR1 is SQVTM and CDR2 is ANQGSEA. V gave up 4 bases and J gave up 4 bases; unmatched junction bases: 4. CDR3 amino acids: CSVGDSSGANVLTF. The CDR3 DNA follows: TGCAGCGTTGGGGACAGTTCCGGGGCCAACGTCCTGACTTTC.

This sequence joins TRBV27 and TRBJ2-1; 14 bases line up with TRBD2. V gave up 5 bases and J gave up 9 bases; unmatched junction bases: 6. The CDR3 has 15 residues. Germline V gene data show CDR1 as MNHEY and CDR2 as SMNVEV (reference sequence). The CDR3 nucleotides read TGTGCCAGCAGTAAAGGACTAGCGGGAGGTGGTGAGCAGTTCTTC. It encodes CASSKGLAGGGEQFF.

V and J are TRBV19 and TRBJ2-3, with 7 bases that match TRBD1. The CDR3 is 17 residues long. V lost 4 bases and J lost 4; bases outside the gene matches: 14. The V gene's germline CDR1 is LNHDA and CDR2 SQIVND (reference sequence). CDR3 sequence reads: CASSTYRDRDLPDTQYF. CDR3 sequence (DNA): TGTGCCAGTAGTACCTACCGGGACAGAGATCTCCCAGATACGCAGTATTTT.

V usage is TRBV5-1 and J usage is TRBJ2-1, with TRBD1 matching 9 bases. This CDR3 spans 17 amino acids. V shed 2 bases, J shed 6 bases, and the junction held 12 bases outside the gene matches. Germline V gene lookup returns CDR1 SGHRS and CDR2 YFSETQ. CDR3 in DNA: TGCGCCAGCAGCTTCGGGACAGGGACCTATCTCTCCAATGAGCAGTTCTTC. Translation gives CASSFGTGTYLSNEQFF.